Below are 26 T cell receptor beta chains sequenced from a single sample in a study of blood T cell repertoires in COVID-19. Repertoires were generated with immunoSEQ multiplex PCR, while TCRdb's copy carries only in-frame clones and drops some. The sample holds approximately 220,000 clones; less than 85% are singletons and the top ten take about 17%. The sample comprised PBMCs or T cells enriched from blood (not recorded which). These receptors were collected from a man aged 40-49 years who had recovered from COVID-19.

The chain is built from TRBV9 and TRBJ1-6; the match to TRBD1 covers 10 bases. The CDR3 has 15 amino acids. Germline-derived CDR1 and CDR2 are SGDLS and YYNGEE. Trimming at V came to 0 bases and at J to 11 bases, leaving 5 bases not matched to a gene. The DNA of the CDR3 is TGTGCCAGCAGCGTAGCTACCGGACAGGGGGCACCCCTCCACTTT. Its translation: CASSVATGQGAPLHF.

V is TRBV7-9 and J is TRBJ1-2, with D maybe TRBD1 (6 bases). Germline V gene lookup returns CDR1 SEHNR and CDR2 FQNEAQ (reference sequence). V lost 8 bases to trimming and J lost 6 bases, with 13 bases between them. CDR3 length: 12 residues. CDR3 sequence reads: CASAGVDNGYTF. The CDR3 DNA reads TGTGCCAGCGCAGGGGTCGATAATGGCTACACCTTC.

The chain has TRBV4-1 and TRBJ2-7; D might be TRBD1 (5 bases). V lost 1 base and J lost 4, with 11 bases in between. Germline assignment: CDR1 MGHRA and CDR2 YSYEKL. The CDR3 totals 14 residues. The CDR3 loop reads CASSQVVSGYEQYF. The DNA of the CDR3 is TGCGCCAGCAGCCAAGTAGTATCAGGGTACGAGCAGTACTTC.

The chain couples TRBV12-3 or TRBV12-4 to TRBJ1-2, with TRBD1 matching 7 bases. This CDR3 comprises 11 residues. Losses at the gene ends were 8 bases for V and 8 bases for J; bases not matched to a gene: 5. CDR3 sequence (DNA): TGTGCCAGCTACAGGGGTTCCGGCTACACCTTC. It yields the protein CASYRGSGYTF.

The chain combines TRBV7-3 with TRBJ2-1; no definite D call. Germline CDR1 reads SGHTA; CDR2 reads FQGTGA. The CDR3 contains 15 residues. V lost 4 bases, J lost 0 bases, and 10 bases lay in between. CDR3 sequence (DNA): TGTGCCAGCAGCTCCAGGTCAAGCTCCTACAATGAGCAGTTCTTC. Translated, it gives CASSSRSSSYNEQFF.

The chain uses TRBV28 and TRBJ1-2, with 11 nucleotides matching TRBD1. V lost 2 bases, J lost 4 bases, and 0 bases stayed unmatched. The CDR3 is made up of 14 amino acids. CDR1 and CDR2 from the germline V gene are MDHEN and SYDVKM. CDR3 loop: CASSLGQGAYGYTF. The CDR3 DNA follows: TGTGCCAGCAGTTTAGGACAGGGGGCCTATGGCTACACCTTC.

DNA of the CDR3: TGTGCCAGCAGCTTACAAGGCGGGAGGGGTTCCTACAATGAGCAGTTCTTC. Its protein is CASSLQGGRGSYNEQFF. V usage is TRBV7-3 and J usage is TRBJ2-1, with 9 bases lining up with TRBD2. The CDR3 length is 17 residues. Germline V lookup: CDR1 SGHTA, CDR2 FQGTGA. The V gene end was trimmed by 2 bases and the J gene end by 1 base; junction bases not matched to a gene: 6.

The chain combines TRBV5-1 with TRBJ1-3, with 8 bases aligning to TRBD1. Looked up from germline, CDR1 is SGHRS and CDR2 is YFSETQ. The V gene end was trimmed by 0 bases and the J gene end by 2 bases; junction bases not matched to a gene: 4. The CDR3 consists of 16 residues. The chain's CDR3 is CASSLGRGQAGNTIYF. The CDR3 DNA reads as TGCGCCAGCAGCTTGGGCCGGGGACAGGCTGGAAACACCATATATTTT.

The chain couples TRBV6-5 to TRBJ1-2; the D gene is possibly TRBD1 (5 bases). There are 12 residues in the CDR3. Trimming took off 5 bases at V and 8 bases at J, with 12 bases between the two ends. Germline V gives CDR1 MNHEY, CDR2 SVGAGI. Written as DNA, the CDR3 is TGTGCCAGCAGTCGCCCGGGGGAGGGCTACACCTTC. Amino acids: CASSRPGEGYTF.

This clone was recorded once. The chain carries TRBV5-4 and TRBJ2-7; weak D call: TRBD2 (5 bases). The CDR3 loop spans 14 amino acids. V shed 0 bases and J shed 4 bases, with 11 bases lying between them. Per the germline V gene, CDR1 is SGHNT and CDR2 is YYREEE (reference sequence). CDR3 loop: CASSLGHGEYEQYF. The CDR3 DNA follows: TGTGCCAGCAGCTTGGGACACGGGGAGTACGAGCAGTACTTC.

The chain joins TRBV6-2 or TRBV6-3 to TRBJ2-3, with D possibly TRBD2 on 5 matching bases. This CDR3 spans 13 amino acids. The ends were cut back, 1 base at V and 10 bases at J, with 12 bases in the middle. Germline CDR1 MNHEY, CDR2 SVGEGT. CDR3 DNA sequence: TGTGCCAGCAGTTACTACGTGGGAGTGGCGCAGTATTTT. Its protein product is CASSYYVGVAQYF.

V and J are TRBV30 and TRBJ1-1, with D tentatively TRBD1 (6 bases). The CDR3 runs 19 residues. The germline CDR1 and CDR2 sequences are GTSNPN and SVGIG (reference sequence). The ends were cut back, 0 bases at V and 5 bases at J, with 28 bases in the middle. DNA for the CDR3: TGTGCCTGGAGTGTACTTATTTTTACTGGGACAATCCGATGGACTGAAGCTTTCTTT. Its translation is CAWSVLIFTGTIRWTEAFF.

The V and J genes are TRBV7-6 and TRBJ2-1; a possible D gene is TRBD2 (6 bases). The germline CDR1 and CDR2 sequences are SGHVS and FNYEAQ. Trimming stripped 5 bases from V and 8 bases from J, with 13 bases between. This CDR3 is built from 13 residues. CDR3 residues: CASSPGGGDEQFF. CDR3 nucleotides: TGTGCCAGCAGCCCCGGTGGAGGGGATGAGCAGTTCTTC.

This clone has just one count. V gene TRBV28 combines with J gene TRBJ2-7; 8 bases are a match to TRBD1. CDR3 length equals 12 residues. Trimming took 5 bases from V and 4 from J; bases not matched to a gene: 1. The germline V gene encodes CDR1 MDHEN and CDR2 SYDVKM. The CDR3 DNA follows: TGTGCCAGCAGTCACAGGGGGTACGAGCAGTACTTC. This gives the protein CASSHRGYEQYF. Filled out from reference TRBV28 and TRBJ2-7, the complete variable domain reads DVKVTQSSRYLVKRTGEKVFLECVQDMDHENMFWYRQDPGLGLRLIYFSYDVKMKEKGDIPEGYSVSREKKERFSLILESASTNQTSMYLCASSHRGYEQYFGPGTRLTVT.

CDR3: CASSAIGGLAYNEQFF. CDR3 nucleotides: TGTGCCAGCAGCGCAATAGGGGGACTAGCCTACAATGAGCAGTTCTTC. V is TRBV9 and J is TRBJ2-1; 8 nucleotides align to TRBD2. V lost 3 bases and J lost 2; bases outside the gene matches: 7. This CDR3 is 16 amino acids long. The germline V gene encodes CDR1 SGDLS and CDR2 YYNGEE. Using reference TRBV9 and TRBJ2-1 for the parts outside the CDR3, the full variable domain is DSGVTQTPKHLITATGQRVTLRCSPRSGDLSVYWYQQSLDQGLQFLIQYYNGEERAKGNILERFSAQQFPDLHSELNLSSLELGDSALYFCASSAIGGLAYNEQFFGPGTRLTVL.

This rearrangement joins TRBV12-3 or TRBV12-4 to TRBJ2-3; D remains unclear. Trimming removed 3 bases at V and 6 bases at J, with 4 bases between. The CDR3 extends over 11 amino acids. The CDR3 nucleotides read TGTGCCAGCAGTTTCTTGGATACGCAGTATTTT. It specifies CASSFLDTQYF.

This clone came up a few times. The chain recombines TRBV29-1 with TRBJ1-6; D ambiguous. This CDR3 region has 13 residues. From germline, CDR1 is SQVTM and CDR2 ANQGSEA. V shed 4 bases and J shed 7 bases, with 11 bases lying between them. CDR3 sequence (DNA): TGCAGCGTTGGTCCCGAACGGAATTCACCCCTCCACTTT. Its translation is CSVGPERNSPLHF.

The V call is TRBV10-2, the J call TRBJ2-7, with 7 bases that match TRBD1. After removal of 7 bases from V and 6 bases from J, the junction contained 15 bases not matched to a gene. The CDR3 is made up of 15 amino acids. Looked up from germline, CDR1 is WSHSY and CDR2 is SAAADI. Here the CDR3 reads CASIKTTGLLSEQYF. CDR3 nucleotides: TGCGCCAGCATAAAAACGACAGGGCTCCTCTCCGAGCAGTACTTC.

The J gene is TRBJ2-7, the V gene TRBV2; 7 bases fit TRBD2. Per germline, CDR1 SNHLY and CDR2 FYNNEI. V lost 3 bases to trimming and J lost 2 bases; unmatched junction nucleotides: 7. The CDR3 loop spans 15 amino acids. This CDR3 is CASSEFAGEAYEQYF. In DNA, the CDR3 is TGTGCCAGCAGTGAGTTTGCGGGAGAAGCCTACGAGCAGTACTTC.

This clone turned up a few times. This chain connects TRBV29-1 to TRBJ2-7, with D hard to call. Trimming pared 6 bases from V and 5 bases from J, leaving 14 bases between. Germline-derived CDR1 and CDR2 are SQVTM and ANQGSEA. This CDR3 is built from 12 residues. This CDR3 is CSVRNSGNEQYF. The CDR3, as DNA: TGCAGCGTAAGGAACAGTGGCAACGAGCAGTACTTC.

The chain joins TRBV21-1 to TRBJ2-7; the D segment call TRBD1 is taken from the table without a DNA check. TRBV21-1 is a pseudogene segment. The CDR3 is 16 amino acids. CDR3 sequence (DNA): TGTGCCAGCAGCAAACCAAGACAGGGCTACTCCTACGAGCAGTACTTC. Protein sequence: CASSKPRQGYSYEQYF.

The chain links TRBV5-4 to TRBJ2-7; tentative D call: TRBD1 (5 bases). CDR1 and CDR2 (germline): SGHNT, YYREEE (reference sequence). Trimming removed 7 bases from V and 4 bases from J, with 15 bases in between. This CDR3 has 13 residues. Here the CDR3 reads CASRRTGTYEQYF. Here the CDR3 DNA reads TGTGCCAGCCGACGTACAGGAACATACGAGCAGTACTTC.

V usage is TRBV19 and J usage is TRBJ2-1; a weak D match, TRBD2 (6 bases). There are 15 residues in the CDR3. The germline V and J ends were trimmed by 4 bases and 0 bases, with 10 bases remaining between them. CDR1 and CDR2 (germline): LNHDA, SQIVND (reference sequence). The chain's CDR3 is CASSTGLGSYNEQFF. CDR3 coding DNA: TGTGCCAGTAGTACGGGACTGGGCTCCTACAATGAGCAGTTCTTC.

The chain is built from TRBV5-1 and TRBJ2-3, with 9 nucleotides matching TRBD2. Germline values: CDR1 SGHRS, CDR2 YFSETQ. This CDR3 has 16 amino acids. With 0 bases clipped from V and 5 bases from J, the junction kept 7 bases outside the gene matches. As DNA, the CDR3 is TGCGCCAGCAGCTTGGGAATGGGACTAGCAGAAGATACGCAGTATTTT. This translates into CASSLGMGLAEDTQYF.

V is TRBV6-5 and J is TRBJ1-3; D not resolved. From germline, CDR1 is MNHEY and CDR2 SVGAGI. The CDR3 runs 14 residues. Between the trimmed V and J ends, which lost 7 bases and 0 bases, there was a span of 10 bases. Written as DNA, the CDR3 is TGTGCCAGCACTCTTAGTCCCTCTGGAAACACCATATATTTT. Translation gives CASTLSPSGNTIYF.

The V call is TRBV7-2, the J call TRBJ2-1; 7 positions agree with TRBD1. The V segment lost 7 bases and the J segment 2 bases; nucleotides outside the gene matches: 8. CDR3 length equals 15 residues. Germline CDR1 SGHTA, CDR2 FQGNSA. CDR3 coding DNA: TGTGCCAGCACCCAACAGGGGACAACCTACAATGAGCAGTTCTTC. This gives the protein CASTQQGTTYNEQFF.